Given below is one T cell receptor (beta chain) in context. The CDR3 is 16 residues long. Germline CDR1 reads SGHRS; CDR2 reads YFSETQ. V gave up 3 bases and J gave up 3 bases, with 16 bases separating them. Every immunoSEQ plate was one replicate of a subset's evenly spread DNA. 200 to 250 ng DNA, tens of thousands of T cell genomes, went into each sorted-subset replicate PCR. Assay used: immunoSEQ multiplex PCR; TCRdb lists only in-frame clones, some missing. The sample shows some 2 million clones, just under 95% of them seen only once. The data originate from a study of shared clonotypes between healthy human individuals. Study-wide context: Every donor yielded three CD4 naive, three CD4 memory, two CD8 naive and one CD8 memory plate.

CD45RO-negative cells were positively selected for CCR7, leaving out terminally differentiated effector memory CD45RA+ cells. The sequencing sample was made of naive CD8+ T cells sorted from blood. The chain is built from TRBV5-1 and TRBJ2-1; no firm D call. This TCR was sampled from a young man in good health. The CDR3 nucleotides are TGCGCCAGCAGCTCGCACCCCGGTCTTAGCTACAATGAGCAGTTCTTC. It yields the protein CASSSHPGLSYNEQFF. The full variable domain, with the rest looked up from reference TRBV5-1 and TRBJ2-1, is KAGVTQTPRYLIKTRGQQVTLSCSPISGHRSVSWYQQTPGQGLQFLFEYFSETQRNKGNFPGRFSGRQFSNSRSEMNVSTLELGDSALYLCASSSHPGLSYNEQFFGPGTRLTVL.